This T cell receptor beta chain was sequenced in a study of blood T cell repertoires in COVID-19. Study as a whole: Acute and convalescent COVID-19 samples came from the United States, Italy and Spain. Sample material is recorded as cDNA or gDNA derived from T cells, B-cell-depleted T cells, or PBMCs.

The V end lost 3 bases, the J end lost 0 bases, and 9 bases lay between the germline ends. The CDR3 totals 15 residues. Germline V gene sequence: CDR1 LNHDA, CDR2 SQIVND (reference sequence). How the authors handled the data: For nucleated cells, counts were estimated from reference gene primer amplification. Generated by immunoSEQ multiplex PCR, the TCRdb table keeps only in-frame clones and is missing some. V and J calls plus clone size are reproduced from that table; the DNA served to infer D and trimming. Among around 260,000 clones listed, roughly 92% were seen once. The Seattle site enrolled patients during active infection and followed them longitudinally.

The sequencing input was peripheral blood. The chain has TRBV19 and TRBJ1-5; D is undetermined. This clonotype was obtained from a woman in her twenties or thirties with COVID-19, enrolled during active disease. Here the CDR3 DNA reads TGTGCCAGTAGTATGATAGCCCTTAGCAATCAGCCCCAGCATTTT. It yields the protein CASSMIALSNQPQHF. Variable domain in full (rest from reference TRBV19 and TRBJ1-5): DGGITQSPKYLFRKEGQNVTLSCEQNLNHDAMYWYRQDPGQGLRLIYYSQIVNDFQKGDIAEGYSVSREKKESFPLTVTSAQKNPTAFYLCASSMIALSNQPQHFGDGTRLSIL.